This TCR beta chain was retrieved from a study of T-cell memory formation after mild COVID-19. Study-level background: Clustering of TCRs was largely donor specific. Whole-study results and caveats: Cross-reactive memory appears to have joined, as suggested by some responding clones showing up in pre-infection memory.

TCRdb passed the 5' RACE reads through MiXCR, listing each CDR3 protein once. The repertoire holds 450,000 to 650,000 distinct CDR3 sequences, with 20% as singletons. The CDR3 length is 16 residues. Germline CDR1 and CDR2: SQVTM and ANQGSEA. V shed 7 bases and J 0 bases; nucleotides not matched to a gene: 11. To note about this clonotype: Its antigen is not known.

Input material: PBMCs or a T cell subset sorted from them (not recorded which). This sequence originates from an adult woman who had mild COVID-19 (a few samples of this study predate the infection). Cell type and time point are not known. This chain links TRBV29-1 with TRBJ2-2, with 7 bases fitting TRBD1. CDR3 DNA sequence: TGCAGCGCAGGTCCGAGACAGGGACCGAACACCGGGGAGCTGTTTTTT. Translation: CSAGPRQGPNTGELFF.